The 18 T cell receptor beta chains below all came from one sample that was sequenced in a study of somatic mutations in cytotoxic T cells in rheumatoid arthritis. Clones were sequenced by immunoSEQ multiplex PCR, and TCRdb holds only the in-frame ones, with some missing. The data hold 9,000 to 15,000 clones, with roughly 72% observed a single time. Material: CD8+ T cells sorted from blood. Receptor source: a man between 70 and 80 years old in good health.

J is TRBJ2-1 and V is TRBV6-5; no firm D call. Trimming took 0 bases from V and 1 from J, leaving 7 bases between them. The CDR3 runs to 15 residues. Germline V gene lookup returns CDR1 MNHEY and CDR2 SVGAGI. Written as DNA, the CDR3 is TGTGCCAGCAGTTACTCCCAATCTTCCTACAATGAGCAGTTCTTC. Its protein product is CASSYSQSSYNEQFF.

The V gene is TRBV4-1, the J gene TRBJ2-7, with 15 nucleotides matching TRBD2. The CDR3 totals 15 residues. With V trimmed by 3 bases and J by 7 bases, 4 bases remained unmatched. Looked up from germline, CDR1 is MGHRA and CDR2 is YSYEKL. The chain's CDR3 is CASSQGLAGGREQYF. In nucleotides, the CDR3 is TGCGCCAGCAGCCAGGGACTAGCGGGAGGACGGGAGCAGTACTTC.

This clone was seen only a few times. This rearrangement joins TRBV28 to TRBJ2-7; 7 positions agree with TRBD1. The germline V gene has CDR1 MDHEN and CDR2 SYDVKM. V shed 7 bases, J shed 2 bases, and the junction held 17 bases outside the gene matches. This CDR3 has 17 amino acids. CDR3 in DNA: TGTGCCAGCATCTCACGGTCATCGGGACAGTGGACCTACGAGCAGTACTTC. Amino acid sequence: CASISRSSGQWTYEQYF.

The sample holds a few counts of this clone. The chain recombines TRBV5-8 with TRBJ2-5; tentatively, D is TRBD1 (7 bases). This CDR3 comprises 14 residues. Germline CDR1 SGHTS, CDR2 YDEGEE. The V and J ends lost 0 bases and 4 bases respectively, with 10 bases between them. This CDR3 is CASSLAGGGETQYF. The CDR3, as DNA: TGTGCCAGCAGCTTGGCAGGGGGAGGAGAGACCCAGTACTTC.

This rearrangement joins TRBV30 to TRBJ2-3, with unresolved D. Germline loops: CDR1 GTSNPN, CDR2 SVGIG (reference sequence). Trimming removed 7 bases at V and 4 bases at J, with 6 bases between. The CDR3 is 10 residues long. Here the CDR3 DNA reads TGTGCCTTTTTGGCAGATACGCAGTATTTT. Its translation is CAFLADTQYF. The entire variable domain, with the rest obtained from reference TRBV30 and TRBJ2-3, is as follows: SQTIHQWPATLVQPVGSPLSLECTVEGTSNPNLYWYRQAAGRGLQLLFYSVGIGQISSEVPQNLSASRPQDRQFILSSKKLLLSDSGFYLCAFLADTQYFGPGTRLTVL.

This clone was observed a few times. The chain joins TRBV6-6 to TRBJ2-1, with a possible D match to TRBD2 (6 bases). Per germline, CDR1 MNHNY and CDR2 SVGAGI (reference sequence). Trimming cost V 11 bases and J 4 bases, with 18 bases left between them. The CDR3 totals 14 residues. CDR3 protein: CAAAAGGTYNEQFF. The DNA for the CDR3 is TGTGCCGCGGCGGCCGGGGGAACTTACAATGAGCAGTTCTTC.

The rearrangement joins TRBV19 to TRBJ2-1; D remains unclear. CDR1 is LNHDA and CDR2 is SQIVND in the germline V gene (reference sequence). With 1 base removed from V and 7 bases from J, the gap between germline ends came to 5 bases. This CDR3 region has 12 residues. The CDR3 here is CASSIAGNEQFF. The CDR3 region has the DNA TGTGCCAGTAGTATAGCCGGGAATGAGCAGTTCTTC.

This rearrangement joins TRBV9 to TRBJ2-7; D may match TRBD1 or TRBD2 (6 bases each). This CDR3 region has 15 residues. Germline CDR1 is SGDLS and CDR2 is YYNGEE. V lost 1 base to trimming and J lost 0 bases, with 11 bases between them. The CDR3 sequence: CASSVSGEDSYEQYF. CDR3 DNA: TGTGCCAGCAGCGTATCAGGGGAGGACTCCTACGAGCAGTACTTC.

The chain couples TRBV9 to TRBJ1-3; 8 bases fit TRBD1. CDR3 length: 21 residues. The V and J ends lost 4 bases and 1 base, in that order; junction bases with no gene match: 22. Germline V lookup: CDR1 SGDLS, CDR2 YYNGEE. CDR3 bases: TGTGCCAGCAGCTCCCCGGGGGAGGCAGGGGGCAAGACCTTTTCTGGAAACACCATATATTTT. Translation: CASSSPGEAGGKTFSGNTIYF.

The chain has TRBV5-4 and TRBJ2-7; no clear D gene. This CDR3 contains 12 residues. Germline CDR1 is SGHNT and CDR2 is YYREEE (reference sequence). Trimming took 4 bases from V and 7 from J, leaving 12 bases between them. The CDR3 DNA sequence: TGTGCCAGCAGCCCCTGGGGTGAGGAGCAGTACTTC. Its translation is CASSPWGEEQYF.

J is TRBJ2-7 and V is TRBV11-2; 7 bases match TRBD1. Germline CDR1 reads SGHAT; CDR2 reads FQNNGV. Trimming cost V 8 bases and J 1 base; bases outside gene matches: 11. This CDR3 comprises 15 residues. The DNA of the CDR3 is TGTGCCAGCCGCGGGTACAGGGGCATGTCCTACGAGCAGTACTTC. This sequence encodes CASRGYRGMSYEQYF.

This clone appeared a single time. The chain uses TRBV9 and TRBJ2-3, with 9 bases fitting TRBD2. This CDR3 is 20 amino acids long. The germline CDR1 and CDR2 sequences are SGDLS and YYNGEE. The ends lost 3 bases at V and 5 bases at J; junction bases unmatched: 22. Here the CDR3 DNA reads TGTGCCAGCAGCGGTGGTACGCGGGAGGGCTCGGGGGGAACACGAGATACGCAGTATTTT. Protein product: CASSGGTREGSGGTRDTQYF.

The rearrangement uses TRBV9 and TRBJ1-2; 12 bases are shared with TRBD1. The germline V gene encodes CDR1 SGDLS and CDR2 YYNGEE. CDR3 size: 17 residues. The J segment lost 4 bases and the V segment lost 0 bases, leaving 7 bases of the junction unmatched. CDR3 loop: CASSVEGTGGGGYGYTF. CDR3 nucleotide sequence: TGTGCCAGCAGCGTAGAGGGGACAGGGGGCGGAGGCTATGGCTACACCTTC.

The J gene is TRBJ2-4, the V gene TRBV7-8, with D possibly matching TRBD2 (6 bases). The CDR3 has 11 residues. Trimming shortened V by 4 bases and J by 12 bases, and 10 bases separated the two germline ends. Germline assignment: CDR1 SGHVS and CDR2 FQNEAQ. The CDR3 DNA reads as TGTGCCAGCAGCTCTAGCGACGATCAGTACTTC. Amino acid sequence: CASSSSDDQYF.

The V call is TRBV6-1, the J call TRBJ2-1; 12 bases fit TRBD2. This CDR3 contains 14 residues. CDR1 is MNHNS and CDR2 is SASEGT in the germline V gene. V gave up 2 bases and J gave up 7 bases; unmatched junction bases: 0. CDR3 loop: CASSELAGGNEQFF. CDR3 nucleotides: TGTGCCAGCAGTGAACTAGCGGGGGGGAATGAGCAGTTCTTC.

This chain links TRBV7-9 with TRBJ1-5, with 8 bases that match TRBD1. The CDR3 consists of 17 residues. With 4 bases clipped from V and 6 bases from J, the junction kept 14 bases outside the gene matches. The germline V gene encodes CDR1 SEHNR and CDR2 FQNEAQ (reference sequence). DNA for the CDR3: TGTGCCAGCAGCTCAACTACGACAGGGGAGGTTGGTCAGCCCCAGCATTTT. Its translation is CASSSTTTGEVGQPQHF.

This rearrangement joins TRBV30 to TRBJ2-5; D is uncertain. The CDR3 covers 12 residues. The ends were cut back, 1 base at V and 5 bases at J, with 8 bases in the middle. CDR1 is GTSNPN and CDR2 is SVGIG in the germline V gene (reference sequence). CDR3 loop: CAWSASGETQYF. The CDR3 coding sequence is TGTGCCTGGAGTGCTTCCGGGGAGACCCAGTACTTC.

The sample holds a few counts of this clone. This chain joins TRBV7-5 and TRBJ1-5. TRBV7-5 is deemed a pseudogene. This CDR3 spans 17 amino acids. The CDR3: CARSSGPPQRSNQPQHF. CDR3 coding DNA: TGTGCCAGAAGCTCCGGACCCCCCCAAAGAAGCAATCAGCCCCAGCATTTT.